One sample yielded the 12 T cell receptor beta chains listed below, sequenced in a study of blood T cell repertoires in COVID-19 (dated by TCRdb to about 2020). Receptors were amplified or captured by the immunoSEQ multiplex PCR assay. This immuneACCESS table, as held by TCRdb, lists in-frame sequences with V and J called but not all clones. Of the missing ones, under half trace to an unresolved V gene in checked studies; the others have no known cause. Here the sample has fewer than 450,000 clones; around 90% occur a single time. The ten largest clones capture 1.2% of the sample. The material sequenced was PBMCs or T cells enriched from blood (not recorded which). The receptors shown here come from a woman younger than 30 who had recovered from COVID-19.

As DNA, the CDR3 is TGTGCCAGCAGCCAAGATAAGAATACAGGTCAAGGTGGCTACACCTTC. Amino acids: CASSQDKNTGQGGYTF. The chain recombines TRBV4-2 with TRBJ1-2; perhaps TRBD1 as D (5 bases). Trimming shortened V by 0 bases and J by 7 bases, and 18 bases separated the two germline ends. From germline, CDR1 is LGHNA and CDR2 YNFKEQ. The CDR3 sequence is 16 residues long.

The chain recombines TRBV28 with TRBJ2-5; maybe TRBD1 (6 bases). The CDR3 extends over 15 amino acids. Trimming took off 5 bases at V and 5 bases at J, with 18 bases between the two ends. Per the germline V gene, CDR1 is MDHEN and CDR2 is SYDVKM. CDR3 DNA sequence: TGTGCCAGCAGTCCCCGAGGCAGGGGCGGGGAGACCCAGTACTTC. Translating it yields CASSPRGRGGETQYF.

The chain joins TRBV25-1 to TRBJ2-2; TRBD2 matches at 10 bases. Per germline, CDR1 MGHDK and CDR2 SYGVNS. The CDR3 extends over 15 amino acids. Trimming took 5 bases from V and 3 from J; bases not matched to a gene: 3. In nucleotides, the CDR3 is TGTGCCAGCAGTAAAGGACTAGCGGACACCGGGGAGCTGTTTTTT. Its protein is CASSKGLADTGELFF. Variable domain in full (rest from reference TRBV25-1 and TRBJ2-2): EADIYQTPRYLVIGTGKKITLECSQTMGHDKMYWYQQDPGMELHLIHYSYGVNSTEKGDLSSESTVSRIRTEHFPLTLESARPSHTSQYLCASSKGLADTGELFFGEGSRLTVL.

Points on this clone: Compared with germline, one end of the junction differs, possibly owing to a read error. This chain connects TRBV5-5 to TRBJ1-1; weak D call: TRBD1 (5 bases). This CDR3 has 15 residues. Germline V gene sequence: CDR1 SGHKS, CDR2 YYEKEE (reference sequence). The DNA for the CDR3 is TGTGCCAGCACCATGGGGGGGATTGAGAACTCTGAAGCTTTCTTT. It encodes CASTMGGIENSEAFF.

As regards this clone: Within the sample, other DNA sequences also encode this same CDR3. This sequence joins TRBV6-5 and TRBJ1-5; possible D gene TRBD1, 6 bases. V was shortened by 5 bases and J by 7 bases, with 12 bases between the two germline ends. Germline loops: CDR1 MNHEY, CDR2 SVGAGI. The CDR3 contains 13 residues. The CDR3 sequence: CASSRQVGQPQHF. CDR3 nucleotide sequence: TGTGCCAGCAGTCGACAGGTCGGCCAGCCCCAGCATTTT.

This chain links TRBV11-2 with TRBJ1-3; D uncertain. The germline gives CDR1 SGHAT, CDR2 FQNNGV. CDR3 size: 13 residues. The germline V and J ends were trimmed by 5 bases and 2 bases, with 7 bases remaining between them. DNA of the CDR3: TGTGCCAGCAGCACTACGACTGGAAACACCATATATTTT. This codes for CASSTTTGNTIYF.

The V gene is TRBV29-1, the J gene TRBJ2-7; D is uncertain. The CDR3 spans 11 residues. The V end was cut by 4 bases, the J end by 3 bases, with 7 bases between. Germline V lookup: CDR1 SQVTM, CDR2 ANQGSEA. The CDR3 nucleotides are TGCAGCGTTGGTACAGACTACGAGCAGTACTTC. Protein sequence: CSVGTDYEQYF.

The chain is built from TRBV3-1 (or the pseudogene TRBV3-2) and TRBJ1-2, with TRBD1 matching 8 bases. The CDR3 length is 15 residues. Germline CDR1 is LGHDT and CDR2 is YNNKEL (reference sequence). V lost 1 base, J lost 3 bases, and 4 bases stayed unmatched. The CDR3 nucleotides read TGTGCCAGCAGCCAAGGCAGGGGGCTTGACTATGGCTACACCTTC. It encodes CASSQGRGLDYGYTF.

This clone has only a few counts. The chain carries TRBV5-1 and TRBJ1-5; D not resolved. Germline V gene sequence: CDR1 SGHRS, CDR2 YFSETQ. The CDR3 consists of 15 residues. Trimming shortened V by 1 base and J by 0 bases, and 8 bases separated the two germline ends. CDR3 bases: TGCGCCAGCAGCTTGAGTGGCCTTAGCAATCAGCCCCAGCATTTT. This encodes CASSLSGLSNQPQHF.

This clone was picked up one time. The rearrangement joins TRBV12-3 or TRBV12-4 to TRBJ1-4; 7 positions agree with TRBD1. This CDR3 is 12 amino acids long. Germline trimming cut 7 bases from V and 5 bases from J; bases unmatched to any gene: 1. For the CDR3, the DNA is TGTGCCAGCACGACAGGGAATGAAAAACTGTTTTTT. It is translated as CASTTGNEKLFF.

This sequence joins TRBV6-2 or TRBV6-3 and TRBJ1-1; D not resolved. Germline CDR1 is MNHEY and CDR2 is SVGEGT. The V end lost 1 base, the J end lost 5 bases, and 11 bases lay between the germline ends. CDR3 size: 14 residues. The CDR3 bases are TGTGCCAGCAGTTACTTCTCAGGAGGAACTGAAGCTTTCTTT. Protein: CASSYFSGGTEAFF.

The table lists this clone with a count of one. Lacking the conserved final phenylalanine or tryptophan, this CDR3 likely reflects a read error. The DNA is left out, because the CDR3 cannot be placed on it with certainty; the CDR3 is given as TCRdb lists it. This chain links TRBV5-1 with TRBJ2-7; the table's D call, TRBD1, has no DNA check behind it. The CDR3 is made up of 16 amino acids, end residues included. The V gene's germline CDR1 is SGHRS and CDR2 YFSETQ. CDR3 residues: CASSLAITGQSRSRSL.